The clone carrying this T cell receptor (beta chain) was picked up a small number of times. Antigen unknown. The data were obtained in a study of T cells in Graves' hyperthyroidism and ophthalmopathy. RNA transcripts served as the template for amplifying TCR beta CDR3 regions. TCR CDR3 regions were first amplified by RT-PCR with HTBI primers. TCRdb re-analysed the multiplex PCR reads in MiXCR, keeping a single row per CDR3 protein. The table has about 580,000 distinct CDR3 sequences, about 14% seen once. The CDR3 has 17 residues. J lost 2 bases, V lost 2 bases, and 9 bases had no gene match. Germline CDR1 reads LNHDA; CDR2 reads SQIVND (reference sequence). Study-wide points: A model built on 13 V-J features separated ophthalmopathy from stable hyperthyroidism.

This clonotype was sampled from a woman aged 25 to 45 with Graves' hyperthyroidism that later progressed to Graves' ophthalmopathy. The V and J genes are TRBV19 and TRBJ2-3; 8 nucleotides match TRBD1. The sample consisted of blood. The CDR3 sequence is CASSIRRDRGHTDTQYF. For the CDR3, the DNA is TGTGCCAGTAGTATACGACGAGACAGGGGACACACAGATACGCAGTATTTT.